Below are 26 T cell receptor beta chains sequenced from a single sample in a study of T cells in tuberculosis. Repertoires were generated with immunoSEQ multiplex PCR, while TCRdb's copy carries only in-frame clones and drops some. This sample has over 30,000 clones; 93% occur once, and the top ten carry 9.5% to 12%. Sample time point: new active TB diagnosis, blood taken before or within 7 days of starting treatment. The sequenced sample was PBMCs, obtained at tuberculosis diagnosis. These receptor sequences come from an adult with tuberculosis.

The chain has TRBV6-5 and TRBJ1-2, with 9 positions matching TRBD1. Trimming cost V 0 bases and J 4 bases; bases outside gene matches: 6. The CDR3 runs to 16 residues. Germline V gene lookup returns CDR1 MNHEY and CDR2 SVGAGI. CDR3 loop: CASSYSTGGEGYGYTF. The DNA for the CDR3 is TGTGCCAGCAGTTACTCGACAGGGGGTGAGGGCTATGGCTACACCTTC.

The V call is TRBV5-1, the J call TRBJ2-7, with TRBD2 identical over 8 bases. Unmatched junction bases numbered 5, after V lost 3 bases and J lost 0 bases. Per the germline V gene, CDR1 is SGHRS and CDR2 is YFSETQ. This CDR3 has 15 residues. The DNA of the CDR3 is TGCGCCAGCAGCTCGGTAGCGGGGATCTCCTACGAGCAGTACTTC. This sequence encodes CASSSVAGISYEQYF.

This clone was observed once. The chain is built from TRBV21-1 and TRBJ1-6; the listed D gene, TRBD1, was not tested against the DNA. TRBV21-1 is designated a pseudogene. CDR3 length: 13 residues. The chain's CDR3 is CASKGQINSPLHF. The CDR3 bases are TGTGCCAGCAAAGGACAAATAAATTCACCCCTCCACTTT.

V and J are TRBV4-1 and TRBJ2-3; tentative D call: TRBD1 (6 bases). Per germline, CDR1 MGHRA and CDR2 YSYEKL. V lost 0 bases and J lost 4, with 11 bases in between. CDR3 length: 15 residues. Here the CDR3 reads CASSQDQGRADTQYF. Here the CDR3 DNA reads TGCGCCAGCAGCCAAGATCAGGGGCGGGCAGATACGCAGTATTTT.

This clone was seen a single time. The chain links TRBV20-1 to TRBJ1-4; 8 nucleotides agree with TRBD1. The trim removed 5 bases at V and 10 bases at J, leaving 3 bases unmatched. Germline assignment: CDR1 DFQATT and CDR2 SNEGSKA (reference sequence). The CDR3 loop spans 11 amino acids. The CDR3 bases are TGCAGTGCTGGACAGGGAGGAAAACTGTTTTTT. Protein: CSAGQGGKLFF.

This rearrangement joins TRBV9 to TRBJ2-2; 14 positions agree with TRBD2. This CDR3 has 18 amino acids. The V segment lost 0 bases and the J segment 1 base; nucleotides outside the gene matches: 2. CDR1 is SGDLS and CDR2 is YYNGEE in the germline V gene. The CDR3 nucleotides read TGTGCCAGCAGCGTAGGACTAGCGGGAGGGGTGAACACCGGGGAGCTGTTTTTT. This encodes CASSVGLAGGVNTGELFF.

The V call is TRBV4-1, the J call TRBJ1-2; D gene unclear. The CDR3 contains 14 residues. V was trimmed by 0 bases and J by 0 bases, leaving 5 bases between them. Germline lookup yields CDR1 MGHRA and CDR2 YSYEKL. CDR3 nucleotide sequence: TGCGCCAGCAGCCAAGACAGGACTAACTATGGCTACACCTTC. Its protein product is CASSQDRTNYGYTF.

The chain couples TRBV27 to TRBJ2-7; TRBD1 agrees at 7 bases. The CDR3 runs 15 residues. The ends lost 3 bases at V and 6 bases at J; junction bases unmatched: 11. Germline V CDR1 and CDR2: MNHEY, SMNVEV (reference sequence). CDR3 residues: CASSFTGTAGGEQYF. CDR3 DNA: TGTGCCAGCAGTTTCACCGGGACAGCCGGAGGCGAGCAGTACTTC.

CDR3 sequence reads: CASSVTPTNTGELFF. DNA for the CDR3: TGTGCCAGCAGCGTAACCCCTACGAACACCGGGGAGCTGTTTTTT. The chain is built from TRBV9 and TRBJ2-2, with unresolved D. V dropped 1 base and J dropped 0 bases, with 7 bases sitting between them. The CDR3 extends over 15 amino acids. Germline V lookup: CDR1 SGDLS, CDR2 YYNGEE.

This sequence joins TRBV20-1 and TRBJ1-2, with 7 bases matching TRBD1. V was pared by 5 bases and J by 5 bases, with 2 bases of the junction left unmatched. This CDR3 is 11 amino acids long. CDR1 and CDR2 (germline): DFQATT, SNEGSKA (reference sequence). DNA for the CDR3: TGCAGTGCTTTGACAGGGTATGGCTACACCTTC. Amino acids: CSALTGYGYTF.

The V and J genes are TRBV2 and TRBJ1-3; tentatively, D is TRBD1 (5 bases). The germline V gene encodes CDR1 SNHLY and CDR2 FYNNEI. This CDR3 spans 13 amino acids. Between the trimmed V and J ends, which lost 5 bases and 3 bases, there was a span of 8 bases. Here the CDR3 DNA reads TGTGCCAGCAGTCAGGGTGGTGGAAACACCATATATTTT. Protein sequence: CASSQGGGNTIYF.

The chain couples TRBV29-1 to TRBJ2-5, with a tentative D call TRBD1 (5 bases). The length of the CDR3 is 14 residues. V lost 6 bases to trimming and J lost 0 bases, with 14 bases between them. In germline, CDR1 is SQVTM, CDR2 ANQGSEA. The CDR3 nucleotides are TGCAGCGTCCGACAGAGACCATACCAAGAGACCCAGTACTTC. Translated, it gives CSVRQRPYQETQYF. Together with reference TRBV29-1 and TRBJ2-5, the CDR3 gives the full variable domain: SAVISQKPSRDICQRGTSLTIQCQVDSQVTMMFWYRQQPGQSLTLIATANQGSEATYESGFVIDKFPISRPNLTFSTLTVSNMSPEDSSIYLCSVRQRPYQETQYFGPGTRLLVL.

The V and J genes are TRBV28 and TRBJ2-5; 9 bases map to TRBD2. Germline V CDR1 and CDR2: MDHEN, SYDVKM. The ends lost 7 bases at V and 4 bases at J; junction bases unmatched: 10. This CDR3 region has 15 residues. This CDR3 is CASNPPGLAPETQYF. The DNA for the CDR3 is TGTGCCAGCAATCCCCCGGGACTAGCCCCAGAGACCCAGTACTTC.

As DNA, the CDR3 is TGTGCCAGCAGTTCCAGACTCCCCGAAAAACTGTTTTTT. Its protein is CASSSRLPEKLFF. The V gene is TRBV27, the J gene TRBJ1-4; D uncertain. The CDR3 is 13 amino acids. Trimming cost V 4 bases and J 8 bases, with 11 bases left between them. Germline V gene lookup returns CDR1 MNHEY and CDR2 SMNVEV (reference sequence).

The CDR3 DNA is TGTGCCACCGGACAGGGGGACTATGGCTACACCTTC. It specifies CATGQGDYGYTF. The V call is TRBV15, the J call TRBJ1-2, with 10 bases lining up with TRBD1. Germline V lookup: CDR1 LNHNV, CDR2 YYDKDF (reference sequence). After removal of 8 bases from V and 3 bases from J, the junction contained 0 bases not matched to a gene. The CDR3 contains 12 residues.

This sequence joins TRBV18 and TRBJ2-5; D unresolved. This CDR3 region has 13 residues. The germline V and J ends were trimmed by 3 bases and 5 bases, with 10 bases remaining between them. The V gene's germline CDR1 is KGHSH and CDR2 LQKENI. The CDR3 loop is CASSPPGGETQYF. CDR3 bases: TGTGCCAGCTCACCTCCGGGTGGGGAGACCCAGTACTTC.

This sequence joins TRBV14 and TRBJ1-1; the match to TRBD1 covers 10 bases. V trimming: 4 bases; J trimming: 0 bases; junction bases outside the gene matches: 8. The CDR3 totals 17 residues. Germline V gives CDR1 SGHDN, CDR2 FVKESK. The CDR3 loop reads CASSLLRDRGLNTEAFF. The CDR3 DNA is TGTGCCAGCAGCCTACTCCGGGACAGGGGCTTGAACACTGAAGCTTTCTTT.

The chain recombines TRBV19 with TRBJ2-7; TRBD1 agrees at 8 bases. Looked up from germline, CDR1 is LNHDA and CDR2 is SQIVND (reference sequence). The CDR3 sequence is 15 residues long. V lost 5 bases and J lost 3; bases outside the gene matches: 9. The CDR3 protein is CASSLQGATFYEQYF. CDR3 nucleotides: TGTGCCAGTAGTTTGCAGGGGGCAACCTTCTACGAGCAGTACTTC. Drawing the rest from reference TRBV19 and TRBJ2-7, the complete variable domain is DGGITQSPKYLFRKEGQNVTLSCEQNLNHDAMYWYRQDPGQGLRLIYYSQIVNDFQKGDIAEGYSVSREKKESFPLTVTSAQKNPTAFYLCASSLQGATFYEQYFGPGTRLTVT.

J is TRBJ2-5 and V is TRBV27, with 11 bases matching TRBD2. Unmatched junction bases numbered 14, after V lost 6 bases and J lost 5 bases. The CDR3 consists of 17 residues. CDR1 and CDR2 (germline): MNHEY, SMNVEV (reference sequence). CDR3 loop: CASRTSYSGRERETQYF. The CDR3 nucleotides read TGTGCCAGCAGGACTTCCTATAGCGGGAGGGAAAGGGAGACCCAGTACTTC.

V gene TRBV30 combines with J gene TRBJ2-7; D might be TRBD1 (6 bases). CDR1 and CDR2 (germline): GTSNPN, SVGIG (reference sequence). Trimming removed 5 bases at V and 6 bases at J, with 17 bases between. This CDR3 comprises 13 residues. CDR3 DNA sequence: TGTGCCTGGTCCGGGACACTTCCTTCCGAGCAGTACTTC. Its protein product is CAWSGTLPSEQYF.

V gene TRBV19 combines with J gene TRBJ1-1, with 7 bases identical to TRBD1. The V gene's germline CDR1 is LNHDA and CDR2 SQIVND (reference sequence). After removal of 10 bases from V and 1 base from J, the junction contained 6 bases not matched to a gene. This CDR3 spans 13 amino acids. The CDR3 spells CAIGNRGNTEAFF. The CDR3 DNA reads TGTGCCATCGGGAACAGGGGGAACACTGAAGCTTTCTTT.

CDR3 region: CASSGHSGPQPQHF. The CDR3 DNA follows: TGTGCCAGCAGCGGACACAGTGGGCCTCAGCCCCAGCATTTT. The genes are TRBV9 and TRBJ1-5; D is unclear. With 3 bases removed from V and 6 bases from J, the gap between germline ends came to 13 bases. CDR1 and CDR2 from the germline V gene are SGDLS and YYNGEE. The CDR3 runs 14 residues.

This chain joins TRBV15 and TRBJ2-2; a possible D gene is TRBD1 (6 bases). The ends were cut back, 0 bases at V and 2 bases at J, with 16 bases in the middle. This CDR3 is 18 amino acids long. CDR1 and CDR2 from the germline V gene are LNHNV and YYDKDF (reference sequence). The CDR3 coding sequence is TGTGCCACCAGCAGAGATAGATTTGGACAGATAAACACCGGGGAGCTGTTTTTT. Translated, it gives CATSRDRFGQINTGELFF.

This chain links TRBV19 with TRBJ2-3, with D perhaps TRBD2 (5 bases). CDR1 is LNHDA, CDR2 SQIVND, per germline (reference sequence). V lost 4 bases and J lost 1, with 15 bases in between. CDR3 length: 16 residues. CDR3 sequence: CASSTGIVSRTDTQYF. The CDR3 DNA sequence: TGTGCCAGTAGTACCGGGATCGTCAGCCGCACAGATACGCAGTATTTT.

The chain has TRBV5-1 and TRBJ2-6, with unresolved D. Trimming cost V 6 bases and J 0 bases, with 10 bases left between them. CDR1 SGHRS and CDR2 YFSETQ come from the germline V gene. The CDR3 extends over 15 amino acids. This CDR3 is CASTALSSGANVLTF. CDR3 sequence (DNA): TGCGCCAGCACCGCATTGAGCTCTGGGGCCAACGTCCTGACTTTC.

The table lists this clone with a count of one. This chain uses TRBV30 with TRBJ2-1; TRBD1 is a possible D gene (5 bases). The CDR3 consists of 13 residues. Germline lookup yields CDR1 GTSNPN and CDR2 SVGIG (reference sequence). Between the trimmed V and J ends, which lost 5 bases and 10 bases, there was a span of 18 bases. CDR3 sequence (DNA): TGTGCCTGGGCTTCCACGTTGGGGCGGGAGCAGTTCTTC. Its translation: CAWASTLGREQFF.